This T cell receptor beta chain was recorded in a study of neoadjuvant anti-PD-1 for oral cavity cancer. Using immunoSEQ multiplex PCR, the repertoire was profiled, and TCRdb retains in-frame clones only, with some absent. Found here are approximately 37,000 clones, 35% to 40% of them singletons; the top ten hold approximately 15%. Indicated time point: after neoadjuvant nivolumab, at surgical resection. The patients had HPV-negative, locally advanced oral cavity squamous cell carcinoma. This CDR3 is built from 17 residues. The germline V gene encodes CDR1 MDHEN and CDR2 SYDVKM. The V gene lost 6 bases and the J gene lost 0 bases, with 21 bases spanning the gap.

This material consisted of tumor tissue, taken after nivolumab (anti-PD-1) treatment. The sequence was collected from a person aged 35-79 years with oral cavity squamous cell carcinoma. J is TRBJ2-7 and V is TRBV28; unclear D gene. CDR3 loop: CASSQIGRKTSSYEQYF. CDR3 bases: TGTGCCAGCAGCCAAATCGGACGGAAAACAAGCTCCTACGAGCAGTACTTC.